This record covers a single TCR beta chain. The sample originates from a study of blood T cell repertoires in COVID-19. The germline gives CDR1 SGHRS, CDR2 YFSETQ. V was cut by 4 bases and J by 0 bases, with 11 bases left in between. The CDR3 consists of 14 residues. Repertoires were generated with immunoSEQ multiplex PCR, while TCRdb's copy carries only in-frame clones and drops some. The data hold about 140,000 clones, with roughly 88% observed a single time. Sequencing was performed on peripheral blood. This TCR came from a woman in her sixties or seventies with acute or convalescent COVID-19. The J gene is TRBJ2-7, the V gene TRBV5-1; D unclear. The CDR3 here is CASSQTSSSYEQYF. The CDR3, as DNA: TGCGCCAGCAGCCAGACATCGAGCTCCTACGAGCAGTACTTC.